The source of this TCR beta chain is a study of cytomegalovirus exposure and HLA in healthy donors. The PCR had 60 Vbeta and 13 Jbeta primers. Assay: immunoSEQ multiplex PCR; the TCRdb copy retains only in-frame clones and omits some. The table includes some 190,000 clones, around 80% detected once. About this clone: The antigen is not known.

Study results and limitations: Whilst most TCR sequences proved rare, a subset of public TCRs occurred across many donors.

There are 13 residues in the CDR3. Germline V gene lookup returns CDR1 LNHDA and CDR2 SQIVND (reference sequence). Between the trimmed V and J ends, which lost 4 bases and 1 base, there was a span of 8 bases. Sequences were obtained from PBMCs. This chain joins TRBV19 and TRBJ2-7; D may be TRBD1 (6 bases). This sequence originates from a woman in her 30s in good health and CMV-seronegative. The CDR3 DNA sequence: TGTGCCAGTAGTACTGGACAGTCCTACGAGCAGTACTTC. It is translated as CASSTGQSYEQYF.